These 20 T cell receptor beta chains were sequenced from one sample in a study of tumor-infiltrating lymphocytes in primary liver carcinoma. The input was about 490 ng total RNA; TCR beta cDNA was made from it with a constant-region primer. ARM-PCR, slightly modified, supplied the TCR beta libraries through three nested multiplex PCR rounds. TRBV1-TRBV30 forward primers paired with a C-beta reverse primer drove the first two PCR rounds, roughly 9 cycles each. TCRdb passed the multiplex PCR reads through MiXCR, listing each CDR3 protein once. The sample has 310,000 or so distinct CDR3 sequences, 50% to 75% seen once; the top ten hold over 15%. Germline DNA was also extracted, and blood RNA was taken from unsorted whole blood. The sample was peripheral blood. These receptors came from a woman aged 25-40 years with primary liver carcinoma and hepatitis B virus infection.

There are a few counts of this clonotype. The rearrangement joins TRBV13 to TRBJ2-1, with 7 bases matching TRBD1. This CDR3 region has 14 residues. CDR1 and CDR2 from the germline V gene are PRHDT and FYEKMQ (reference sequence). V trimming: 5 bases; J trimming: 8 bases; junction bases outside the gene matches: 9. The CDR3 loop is CASSRDRVSHEQFF. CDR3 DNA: TGTGCCAGCAGCCGAGACAGGGTAAGCCATGAGCAGTTCTTC.

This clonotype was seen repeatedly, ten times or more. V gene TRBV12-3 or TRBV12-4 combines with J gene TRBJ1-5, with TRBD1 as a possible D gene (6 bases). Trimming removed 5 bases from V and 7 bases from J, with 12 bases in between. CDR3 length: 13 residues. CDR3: CASSPGGPQPQHF. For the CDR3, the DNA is TGTGCCAGCAGTCCGGGGGGCCCGCAGCCCCAGCATTTT.

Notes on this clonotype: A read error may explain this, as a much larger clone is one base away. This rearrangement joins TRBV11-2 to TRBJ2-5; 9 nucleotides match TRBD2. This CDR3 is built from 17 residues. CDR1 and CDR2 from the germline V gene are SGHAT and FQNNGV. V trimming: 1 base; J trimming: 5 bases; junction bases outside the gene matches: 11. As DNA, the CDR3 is TGTGCCAGCAGCTTAGGGGGTAGCGGGAGAGGTACTGAGACCCAGTACTTC. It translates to CASSLGGSGRGTETQYF.

CDR3 loop: CASSSGDFGEQFF. DNA for the CDR3: TGTGCCAGCAGCTCCGGGGACTTCGGGGAGCAGTTCTTC. This sequence joins TRBV7-9 and TRBJ2-1, with D tentatively TRBD2 (6 bases). V gave up 4 bases and J gave up 10 bases, with 14 bases separating them. The CDR3 totals 13 residues. The germline CDR1 and CDR2 sequences are SEHNR and FQNEAQ (reference sequence).

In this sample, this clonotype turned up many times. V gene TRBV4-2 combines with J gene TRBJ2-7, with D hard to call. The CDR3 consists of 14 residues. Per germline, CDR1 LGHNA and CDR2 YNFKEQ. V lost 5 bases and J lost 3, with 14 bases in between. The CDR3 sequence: CASSLGPYVYEQYF. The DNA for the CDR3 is TGTGCCAGCAGCTTAGGGCCCTATGTCTACGAGCAGTACTTC.

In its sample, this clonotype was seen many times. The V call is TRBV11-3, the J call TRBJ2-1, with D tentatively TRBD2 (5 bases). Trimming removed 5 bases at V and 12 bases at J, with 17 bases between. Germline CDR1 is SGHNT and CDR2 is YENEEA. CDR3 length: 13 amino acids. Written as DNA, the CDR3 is TGTGCCAGCAGCCCTAGCCATATCGAACCGCAGTTCTTC. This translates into CASSPSHIEPQFF.

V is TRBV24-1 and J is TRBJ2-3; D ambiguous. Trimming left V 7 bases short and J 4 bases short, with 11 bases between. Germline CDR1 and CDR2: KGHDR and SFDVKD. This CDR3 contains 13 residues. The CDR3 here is CATSPMWADTQYF. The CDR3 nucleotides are TGTGCCACCAGCCCCATGTGGGCAGATACGCAGTATTTT.

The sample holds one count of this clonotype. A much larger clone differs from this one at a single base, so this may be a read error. CDR3 residues: CAISEGETQHF. The CDR3 DNA sequence: TGTGCCATCAGTGAAGGGGAGACCCAGCACTTC. The chain joins TRBV10-3 to TRBJ2-5; perhaps D is TRBD1 or TRBD2 (5 bases each). CDR3 length: 11 amino acids. The germline CDR1 and CDR2 sequences are ENHRY and SYGVKD.

The CDR3 sequence: CASRSSGENTIYF. The CDR3 DNA follows: TGTGCCAGCAGGTCTTCGGGGGAAAACACCATATATTTT. The chain links TRBV12-3 or TRBV12-4 to TRBJ1-3, with D possibly being TRBD1 (5 bases). CDR3 length: 13 residues. Trimming shortened V by 6 bases and J by 6 bases, and 12 bases separated the two germline ends.

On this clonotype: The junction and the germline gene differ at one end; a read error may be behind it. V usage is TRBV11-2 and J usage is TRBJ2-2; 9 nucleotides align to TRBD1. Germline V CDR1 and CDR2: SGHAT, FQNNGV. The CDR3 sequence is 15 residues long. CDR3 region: CVSSFLGTGHGELFF. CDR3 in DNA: TGTGTCAGCAGTTTCCTTGGGACAGGGCACGGGGAGCTGTTTTTT.

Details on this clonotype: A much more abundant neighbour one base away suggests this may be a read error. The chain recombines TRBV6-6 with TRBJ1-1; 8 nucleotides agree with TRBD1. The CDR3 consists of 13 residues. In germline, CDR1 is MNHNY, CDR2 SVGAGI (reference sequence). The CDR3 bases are TGTGCCAGCAGACAGGGGGGGGTCACTGAAGCTTCCTTT. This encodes CASRQGGVTEASF.

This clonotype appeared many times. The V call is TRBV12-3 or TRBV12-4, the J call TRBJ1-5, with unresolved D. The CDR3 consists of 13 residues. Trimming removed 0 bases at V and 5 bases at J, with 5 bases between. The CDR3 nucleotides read TGTGCCAGCAGTTTAGCCCGGGATCAGCCCCAGCATTTT. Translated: CASSLARDQPQHF.

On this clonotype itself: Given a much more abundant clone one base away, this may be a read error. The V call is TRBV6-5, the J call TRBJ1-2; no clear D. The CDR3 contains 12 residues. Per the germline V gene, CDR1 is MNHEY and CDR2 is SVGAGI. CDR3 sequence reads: CVSSAVEYGYTF. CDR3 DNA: TGTGTCAGCAGTGCCGTAGAATATGGCTACACCTTC.

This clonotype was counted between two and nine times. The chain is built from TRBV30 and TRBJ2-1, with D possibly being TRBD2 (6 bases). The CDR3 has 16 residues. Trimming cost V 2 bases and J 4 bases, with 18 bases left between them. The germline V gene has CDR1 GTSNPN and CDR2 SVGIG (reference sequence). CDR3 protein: CAWSPIMRGGYNEQFF. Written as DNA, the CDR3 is TGTGCCTGGAGTCCCATTATGAGGGGAGGTTACAATGAGCAGTTCTTC.

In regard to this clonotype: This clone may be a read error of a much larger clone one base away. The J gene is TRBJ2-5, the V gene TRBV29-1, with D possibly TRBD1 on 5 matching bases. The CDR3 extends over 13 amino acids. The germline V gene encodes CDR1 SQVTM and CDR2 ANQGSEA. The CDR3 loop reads CRVVWGSQETQYF. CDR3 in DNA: TGCAGGGTTGTATGGGGCTCCCAAGAGACCCAGTACTTC.

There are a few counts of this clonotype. The CDR3: CASSYIAGVGMEQFF. CDR3 sequence (DNA): TGTGCCAGCAGTTACATAGCGGGAGTGGGTATGGAGCAGTTCTTC. The chain employs TRBV6-2 or TRBV6-3 and TRBJ2-1; the match to TRBD2 covers 9 bases. Per germline, CDR1 MNHEY and CDR2 SVGEGT. V shed 2 bases, J shed 10 bases, and the junction held 9 bases outside the gene matches. CDR3 length: 15 amino acids.

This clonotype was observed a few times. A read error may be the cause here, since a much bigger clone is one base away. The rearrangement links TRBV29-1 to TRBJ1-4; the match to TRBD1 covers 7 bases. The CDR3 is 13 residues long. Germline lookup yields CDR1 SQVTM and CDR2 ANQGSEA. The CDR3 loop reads CSVAGTDNERLFF. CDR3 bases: TGCAGCGTGGCCGGGACAGACAATGAAAGACTGTTTTTT.

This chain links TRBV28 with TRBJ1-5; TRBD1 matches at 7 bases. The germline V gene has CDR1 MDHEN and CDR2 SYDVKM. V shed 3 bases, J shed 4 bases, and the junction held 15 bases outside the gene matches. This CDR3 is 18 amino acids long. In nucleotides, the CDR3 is TGTGCCAGCAGTTTTAGGGGATACAGGGGTAGGGGTAATCAGCCCCAGCATTTT. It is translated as CASSFRGYRGRGNQPQHF.

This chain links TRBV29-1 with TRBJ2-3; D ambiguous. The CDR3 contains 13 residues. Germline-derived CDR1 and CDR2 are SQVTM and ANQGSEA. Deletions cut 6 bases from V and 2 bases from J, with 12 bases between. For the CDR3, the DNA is TGCAGCGTGGGCATGGCCAACACAGATACGCAGTATTTT. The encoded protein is CSVGMANTDTQYF.

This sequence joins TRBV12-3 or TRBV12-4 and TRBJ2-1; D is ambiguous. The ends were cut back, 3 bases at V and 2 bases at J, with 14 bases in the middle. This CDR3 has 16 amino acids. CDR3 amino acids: CASSFRIVAPYNEQFF. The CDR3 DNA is TGTGCCAGCAGTTTTCGGATAGTCGCGCCCTACAATGAGCAGTTCTTC.